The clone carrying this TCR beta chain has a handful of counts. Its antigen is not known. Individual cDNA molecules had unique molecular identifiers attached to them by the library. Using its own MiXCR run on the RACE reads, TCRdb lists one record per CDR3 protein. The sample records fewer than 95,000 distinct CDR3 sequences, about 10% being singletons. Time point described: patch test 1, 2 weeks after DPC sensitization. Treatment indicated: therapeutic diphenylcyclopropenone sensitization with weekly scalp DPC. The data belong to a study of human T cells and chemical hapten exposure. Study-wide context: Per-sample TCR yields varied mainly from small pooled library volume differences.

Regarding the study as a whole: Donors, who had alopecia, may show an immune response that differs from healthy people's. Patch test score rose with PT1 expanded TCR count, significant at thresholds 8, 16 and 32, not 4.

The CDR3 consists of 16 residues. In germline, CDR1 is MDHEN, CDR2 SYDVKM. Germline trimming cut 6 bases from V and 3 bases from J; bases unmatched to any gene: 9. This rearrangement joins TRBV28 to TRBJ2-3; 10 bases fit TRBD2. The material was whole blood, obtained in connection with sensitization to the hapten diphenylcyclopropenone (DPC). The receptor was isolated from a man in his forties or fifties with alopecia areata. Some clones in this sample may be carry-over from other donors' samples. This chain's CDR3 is CASSYSIAGGTDTQYF. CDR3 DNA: TGTGCCAGCAGCTATTCGATAGCGGGGGGTACAGATACGCAGTATTTT. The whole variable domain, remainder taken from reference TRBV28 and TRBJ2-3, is DVKVTQSSRYLVKRTGEKVFLECVQDMDHENMFWYRQDPGLGLRLIYFSYDVKMKEKGDIPEGYSVSREKKERFSLILESASTNQTSMYLCASSYSIAGGTDTQYFGPGTRLTVL.